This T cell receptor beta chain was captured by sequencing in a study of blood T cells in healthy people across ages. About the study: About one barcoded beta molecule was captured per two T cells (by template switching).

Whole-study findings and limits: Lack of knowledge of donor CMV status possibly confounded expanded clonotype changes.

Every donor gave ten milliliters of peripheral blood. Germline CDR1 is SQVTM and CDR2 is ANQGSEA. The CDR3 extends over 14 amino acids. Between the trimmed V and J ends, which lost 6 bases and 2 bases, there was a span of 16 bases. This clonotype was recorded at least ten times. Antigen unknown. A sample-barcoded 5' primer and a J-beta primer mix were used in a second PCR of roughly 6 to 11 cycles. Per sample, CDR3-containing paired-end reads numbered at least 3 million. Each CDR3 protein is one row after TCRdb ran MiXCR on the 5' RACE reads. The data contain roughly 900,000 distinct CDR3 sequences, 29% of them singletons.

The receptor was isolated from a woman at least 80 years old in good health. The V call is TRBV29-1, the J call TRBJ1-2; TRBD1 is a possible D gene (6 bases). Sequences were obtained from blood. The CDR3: CSVPRAQGNYGYTF. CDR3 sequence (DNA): TGCAGCGTCCCTCGGGCGCAGGGGAACTATGGCTACACCTTC.